The rows below give T cell receptor beta chains drawn from one sample of a study of T cells in localized non-small cell lung cancer. The data were produced by immunoSEQ multiplex PCR, yet TCRdb's version contains in-frame clones alone and is incomplete. Among about 34,000 clones, about nine tenths were seen once, and the ten largest hold 4% to 4.5%. This specimen was peripheral blood, taken before any cancer treatment. These receptors all stem from a woman between 35 and 70 years old with stage I lung adenocarcinoma. Each CDR3 is given with its conserved first and last residue.

J gene	V gene	CDR3 protein
TRBJ2-2	TRBV4-3	CASSQALDGAGELFF
TRBJ1-5	TRBV30	CAWSKGQYSNQPQHF
TRBJ1-2	TRBV10-3	CAISVGGAGYTF
TRBJ1-1	TRBV6-5	CASSWTDMGREAFF
TRBJ1-1	TRBV7-2	CASSGGSTRRIGTEAFF
TRBJ1-1	TRBV18	CASSRRENTEAFF
TRBJ2-7	TRBV9	CASSVGTAAEQYF
TRBJ2-7	TRBV19	CASWVYTSCEQYF
TRBJ1-1	TRBV4-2	CASSPGGVNTEAFF
TRBJ2-5	TRBV2	CASREQGGWETQYF
TRBJ1-5	TRBV6-6	CASSAQGRQPQHF
TRBJ2-5	TRBV7-3	CASSTGQGRETQYF
TRBJ1-5	TRBV16	CASSHRDPSNQPQHF
TRBJ2-7	TRBV7-2	CASSLVSSGGEQYF
TRBJ2-5	TRBV6-4	CASSEGAGGRETQYF
TRBJ1-6	TRBV7-2	CASSPKNRSSNSPLHF
TRBJ2-7	TRBV6-5	CASSYSNLVYEQYF
TRBJ1-2	TRBV19	CASSIPGGVYGYTF
TRBJ1-4	TRBV15	CATSRDRISSNEKLFF
TRBJ2-5	TRBV7-3	CASSLRGAQETQYF
TRBJ1-5	TRBV18	CASSPSTGSNQPQHF
TRBJ2-1	TRBV7-9	CASSPRRTSGGGEQFF
TRBJ2-1	TRBV9	CASSPGGSWNEQFF
TRBJ2-7	TRBV10-2	CASTEGAGSYEQYF
TRBJ1-6	TRBV4-1	CASSRAGQGSPLHF
TRBJ1-5	TRBV5-5	CASSLEIARHQPQHF
TRBJ2-7	TRBV2	CAPRGRGGSYEQYF
TRBJ1-2	TRBV9	CASSPPRGLSGYTF
TRBJ2-1	TRBV7-9	CASSSSGTGDEQFF